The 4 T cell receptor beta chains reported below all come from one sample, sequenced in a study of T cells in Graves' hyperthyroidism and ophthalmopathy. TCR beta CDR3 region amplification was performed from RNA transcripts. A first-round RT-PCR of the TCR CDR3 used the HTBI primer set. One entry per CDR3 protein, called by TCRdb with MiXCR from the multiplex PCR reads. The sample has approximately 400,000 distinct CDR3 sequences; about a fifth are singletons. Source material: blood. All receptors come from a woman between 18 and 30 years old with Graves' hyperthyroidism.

The CDR3 sequence: CASSQDFEDYEQYF. DNA for the CDR3: TGCGCCAGCAGCCAAGATTTCGAGGACTACGAGCAGTACTTC. The chain has TRBV4-1 and TRBJ2-7, with D unresolved. Germline V gene lookup returns CDR1 MGHRA and CDR2 YSYEKL. The CDR3 spans 14 residues. V was trimmed by 0 bases and J by 3 bases, leaving 9 bases between them.

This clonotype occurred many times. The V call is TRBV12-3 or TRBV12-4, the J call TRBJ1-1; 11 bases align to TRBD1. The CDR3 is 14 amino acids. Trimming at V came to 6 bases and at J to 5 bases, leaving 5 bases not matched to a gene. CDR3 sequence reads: CASSWTGGGTEAFF. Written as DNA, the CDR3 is TGTGCCAGCAGCTGGACAGGGGGCGGAACTGAAGCTTTCTTT.

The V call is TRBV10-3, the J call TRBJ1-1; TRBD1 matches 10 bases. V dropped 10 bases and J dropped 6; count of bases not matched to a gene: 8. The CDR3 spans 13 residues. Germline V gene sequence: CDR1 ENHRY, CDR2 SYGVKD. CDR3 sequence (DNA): TGTGCCACACAGGGACAGGGGATCGCTGAAGCTTTCTTT. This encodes CATQGQGIAEAFF.

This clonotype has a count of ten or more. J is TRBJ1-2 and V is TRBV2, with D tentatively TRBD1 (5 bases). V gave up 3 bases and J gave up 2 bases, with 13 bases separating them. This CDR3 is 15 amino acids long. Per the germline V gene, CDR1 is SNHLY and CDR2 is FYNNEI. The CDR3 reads CASSDLGPGNYGYTF. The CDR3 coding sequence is TGTGCCAGCAGTGACCTGGGGCCCGGGAACTATGGCTACACCTTC.